These 19 T cell receptor beta chains came from one sample sequenced in a study of control samples from healthy donors and cancer patients. The protocol was immunoSEQ multiplex PCR, while the TCRdb copy is restricted to in-frame clones and leaves out a portion. This sample has 200,000 to 250,000 clones; roughly 94% occur once, and the top ten carry about 1.6%. The material sequenced was blood. These TCRs come from a man in his fifties in good health.

The V call is TRBV28, the J call TRBJ2-7; D possibly matches TRBD1 or TRBD2 (6 bases each). V gave up 6 bases and J gave up 4 bases, with 19 bases separating them. There are 15 residues in the CDR3. Germline loops: CDR1 MDHEN, CDR2 SYDVKM. The CDR3 region has the DNA TGTGCCAGCAGACCCCTGGGGGGCGCTTTATACGAGCAGTACTTC. Translating gives CASRPLGGALYEQYF.

The chain has TRBV2 and TRBJ1-5, with D possibly matching TRBD1 (5 bases). V was shortened by 4 bases and J by 4 bases, with 8 bases between the two germline ends. Per germline, CDR1 SNHLY and CDR2 FYNNEI. This CDR3 has 13 amino acids. The CDR3 sequence is CASSVTENQPQHF. The DNA for the CDR3 is TGTGCCAGCAGTGTGACAGAGAATCAGCCCCAGCATTTT. The full variable domain, rest sourced from reference TRBV2 and TRBJ1-5, is EPEVTQTPSHQVTQMGQEVILRCVPISNHLYFYWYRQILGQKVEFLVSFYNNEISEKSEIFDDQFSVERPDGSNFTLKIRSTKLEDSAMYFCASSVTENQPQHFGDGTRLSIL.

The J gene is TRBJ1-1, the V gene TRBV9; D call uncertain. This CDR3 is built from 12 residues. Germline CDR1 reads SGDLS; CDR2 reads YYNGEE. V dropped 1 base and J dropped 6 bases, with 7 bases sitting between them. Written as DNA, the CDR3 is TGTGCCAGCAGCGTAATGACCCCTGAAGCTTTCTTT. Its protein product is CASSVMTPEAFF. Full variable domain (missing parts from reference TRBV9 and TRBJ1-1): DSGVTQTPKHLITATGQRVTLRCSPRSGDLSVYWYQQSLDQGLQFLIQYYNGEERAKGNILERFSAQQFPDLHSELNLSSLELGDSALYFCASSVMTPEAFFGQGTRLTVV.

The V call is TRBV6-5, the J call TRBJ1-6; 7 bases fit TRBD1. Germline V lookup: CDR1 MNHEY, CDR2 SVGAGI. The CDR3 loop spans 15 amino acids. V lost 7 bases, J lost 10 bases, and 13 bases stayed unmatched. This CDR3 reads CASTTRRQGKSPLHF. The CDR3 coding sequence is TGTGCCAGCACCACGAGGCGACAGGGAAAGTCACCCCTCCACTTT.

The rearrangement joins TRBV4-1 to TRBJ1-2; 7 bases align to TRBD1. V trimming: 1 base; J trimming: 5 bases; junction bases outside the gene matches: 13. Germline V gene sequence: CDR1 MGHRA, CDR2 YSYEKL. The CDR3 is 17 amino acids. The CDR3 loop is CASSQVWKDRAGYGYTF. CDR3 in DNA: TGCGCCAGCAGCCAAGTCTGGAAAGACAGGGCGGGATATGGCTACACCTTC.

The chain recombines TRBV6-1 with TRBJ1-4, with no clear D. Germline V lookup: CDR1 MNHNS, CDR2 SASEGT. V lost 0 bases, J lost 0 bases, and 11 bases lay in between. The CDR3 totals 17 residues. CDR3: CASSEAEGLATNEKLFF. For the CDR3, the DNA is TGTGCCAGCAGTGAAGCAGAAGGGCTTGCAACTAATGAAAAACTGTTTTTT.

V and J are TRBV5-1 and TRBJ1-4; D is uncertain. Deletions cut 1 base from V and 1 base from J, with 8 bases between. The CDR3 covers 15 residues. CDR1 and CDR2 from the germline V gene are SGHRS and YFSETQ. The CDR3 reads CASSLLARTNEKLFF. The CDR3 coding sequence is TGCGCCAGCAGCTTGCTGGCGCGAACTAATGAAAAACTGTTTTTT.

V gene TRBV6-5 combines with J gene TRBJ2-5; the D call may be TRBD1 or TRBD2 (5 bases each). Trimming took 1 base from V and 4 from J, leaving 10 bases between them. The V gene's germline CDR1 is MNHEY and CDR2 SVGAGI. The CDR3 spans 14 residues. CDR3 residues: CASSYWGNGETQYF. CDR3 nucleotide sequence: TGTGCCAGCAGTTACTGGGGGAATGGAGAGACCCAGTACTTC.

This rearrangement joins TRBV20-1 to TRBJ2-1; 11 bases are a match to TRBD2. The CDR3 has 14 amino acids. V dropped 3 bases and J dropped 6; count of bases not matched to a gene: 4. Germline CDR1 and CDR2: DFQATT and SNEGSKA (reference sequence). The CDR3 coding sequence is TGCAGTGCTAGTGGACTAGCGGGTACCAATGAGCAGTTCTTC. Its protein is CSASGLAGTNEQFF.

The chain is built from TRBV6-1 and TRBJ1-2, with TRBD1 matching over 8 bases. The germline CDR1 and CDR2 sequences are MNHNS and SASEGT. The CDR3 has 14 amino acids. V gave up 3 bases and J gave up 3 bases; unmatched junction bases: 3. Here the CDR3 reads CASSETGAYYGYTF. For the CDR3, the DNA is TGTGCCAGCAGTGAGACAGGGGCGTACTATGGCTACACCTTC.

The V and J genes are TRBV28 and TRBJ1-2, with D tentatively TRBD1 (6 bases). Per the germline V gene, CDR1 is MDHEN and CDR2 is SYDVKM. CDR3 length equals 15 residues. Trimming took 2 bases from V and 5 from J, leaving 15 bases between them. The CDR3 DNA sequence: TGTGCCAGCAGTTTAATGGGGACACAGGGTTATGGCTACACCTTC. Its translation is CASSLMGTQGYGYTF.

The rearrangement uses TRBV5-6 and TRBJ1-5, with D perhaps TRBD1 (6 bases). Trimming removed 1 base at V and 2 bases at J, with 16 bases between. CDR3 length: 17 amino acids. Germline V lookup: CDR1 SGHDT, CDR2 YYEEEE. As DNA, the CDR3 is TGTGCCAGCAGCTTGTTGGGGGGCCCGGGGGGCAATCAGCCCCAGCATTTT. Protein sequence: CASSLLGGPGGNQPQHF.

CDR3 sequence reads: CASSLEERGKMNTEAFF. CDR3 bases: TGCGCCAGCAGCTTGGAAGAACGAGGTAAGATGAACACTGAAGCTTTCTTT. V is TRBV5-1 and J is TRBJ1-1; the D is unclear. The CDR3 consists of 17 residues. V lost 0 bases and J lost 0, with 15 bases in between. Germline values: CDR1 SGHRS, CDR2 YFSETQ.

The chain recombines TRBV11-2 with TRBJ2-5; a weak D match, TRBD2 (7 bases). V was pared by 4 bases and J by 3 bases, with 12 bases between. The CDR3 has 14 amino acids. The germline gives CDR1 SGHAT, CDR2 FQNNGV. The CDR3 is CASSSRGGEETQYF. The CDR3 nucleotides read TGTGCCAGCAGCTCGCGAGGGGGGGAAGAGACCCAGTACTTC.

This chain connects TRBV6-2 or TRBV6-3 to TRBJ2-3; D gene unclear. The V gene's germline CDR1 is MNHEY and CDR2 SVGEGT. V gave up 0 bases and J gave up 0 bases, with 4 bases separating them. The CDR3 is made up of 14 amino acids. This CDR3 is CASSYSTSTDTQYF. The DNA for the CDR3 is TGTGCCAGCAGTTACTCGACTAGCACAGATACGCAGTATTTT.

This sequence joins TRBV27 and TRBJ1-2, with D tentatively TRBD1 (6 bases). Between the trimmed V and J ends, which lost 3 bases and 4 bases, there was a span of 12 bases. This CDR3 spans 14 amino acids. The germline V gene has CDR1 MNHEY and CDR2 SMNVEV (reference sequence). The CDR3 nucleotides read TGTGCCAGCAGTTTCACCGGGACAACCTATGGCTACACCTTC. Protein: CASSFTGTTYGYTF.

The chain links TRBV6-1 to TRBJ2-2, with D tentatively TRBD1 or TRBD2 (5 bases each). The CDR3 consists of 13 residues. Trimming removed 3 bases from V and 7 bases from J, with 9 bases in between. The germline V gene has CDR1 MNHNS and CDR2 SASEGT. Here the CDR3 reads CASSDRENGELFF. The CDR3 DNA follows: TGTGCCAGCAGTGACAGGGAGAACGGGGAGCTGTTTTTT.

This chain joins TRBV7-6 and TRBJ2-2, with D tentatively TRBD2 (6 bases). V lost 5 bases, J lost 9 bases, and 10 bases lay in between. Per the germline V gene, CDR1 is SGHVS and CDR2 is FNYEAQ. The CDR3 length is 12 residues. CDR3 DNA: TGTGCCAGCAGCGAAGGGACTCGGGAGCTGTTTTTT. Protein sequence: CASSEGTRELFF.

The chain carries TRBV7-3 and TRBJ2-2; D may be TRBD1 (5 bases). Germline CDR1 SGHTA, CDR2 FQGTGA. Trimming stripped 3 bases from V and 0 bases from J, with 11 bases between. The CDR3 contains 16 residues. CDR3 nucleotides: TGTGCCAGCAGCTTGACGACAGTCGCGAACACCGGGGAGCTGTTTTTT. It is translated as CASSLTTVANTGELFF. The complete variable domain, with remaining parts taken from reference TRBV7-3 and TRBJ2-2, reads GAGVSQTPSNKVTEKGKYVELRCDPISGHTALYWYRQSLGQGPEFLIYFQGTGAADDSGLPNDRFFAVRPEGSVSTLKIQRTERGDSAVYLCASSLTTVANTGELFFGEGSRLTVL.